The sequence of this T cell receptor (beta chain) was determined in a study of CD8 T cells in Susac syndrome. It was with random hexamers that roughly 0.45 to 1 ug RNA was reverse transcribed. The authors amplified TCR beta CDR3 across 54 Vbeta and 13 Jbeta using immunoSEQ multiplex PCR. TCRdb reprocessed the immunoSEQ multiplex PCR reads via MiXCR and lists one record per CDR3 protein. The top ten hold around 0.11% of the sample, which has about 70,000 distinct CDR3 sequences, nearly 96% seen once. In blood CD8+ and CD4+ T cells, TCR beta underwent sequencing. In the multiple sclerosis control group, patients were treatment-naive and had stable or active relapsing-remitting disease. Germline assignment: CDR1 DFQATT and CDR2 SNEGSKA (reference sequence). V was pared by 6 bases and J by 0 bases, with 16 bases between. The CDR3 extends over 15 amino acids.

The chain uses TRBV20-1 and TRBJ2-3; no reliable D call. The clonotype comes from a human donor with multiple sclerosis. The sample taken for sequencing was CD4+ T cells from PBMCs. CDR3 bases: TGCAGTGCCCCTGAAGCGAAGGGAAGCACAGATACGCAGTATTTT. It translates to CSAPEAKGSTDTQYF.